This T cell receptor (beta chain) appears in the sequencing data of a study of CD8+CD57+ T cells in acquired aplastic anemia. Whoever was chosen for sequencing had shown CD8+CD57+ cell expansion by flow cytometry. All participating patients were living with severe acquired aplastic anemia. V lost 3 bases, J lost 0 bases, and 8 bases lay in between. This CDR3 has 14 amino acids. Germline CDR1 is LNHDA and CDR2 is SQIVND (reference sequence). The template used for profiling TCR beta VDJ and CDR3 was genomic DNA. TCRdb reanalysed the reads using MiXCR and keeps one entry per CDR3 protein. The sample yields 200,000 to 250,000 distinct CDR3 sequences, approximately 51% seen once.

The chain links TRBV19 to TRBJ1-1; D gene uncertain. The TCR originated in a human donor with aplastic anemia. Sequencing was carried out using sorted CD4+, CD8+, or CD8+CD57+ T cells (not recorded which) from PBMCs. DNA for the CDR3: TGTGCCAGTAGTATTGGTGAGGTGAACACTGAAGCTTTCTTT. It encodes CASSIGEVNTEAFF.